Listed below are T cell receptor beta chains from one sample, sequenced in a study of T cells in Graves' hyperthyroidism and ophthalmopathy. TCRdb re-analysed the multiplex PCR reads in MiXCR, keeping a single row per CDR3 protein. The sample holds about 580,000 distinct CDR3 sequences, more than 11% seen once. Sequencing was performed on blood. The receptors here all came from a young woman with Graves' hyperthyroidism that later progressed to Graves' ophthalmopathy. The CDR3 runs from the conserved cysteine through the conserved F or W. Fields, in order: CDR3 length, J gene, V gene, clone size, D gene, CDR3 DNA, CDR3 protein. D genes are given only for firm matches. A row's size may be missing; if present it is once, few, many or a size class.

cdr3_length: 14; j_call: TRBJ2-3; v_call: TRBV11-2; clone_size: NA; d_call: TRBD2; cdr3_nt: TGTGCCAGTTGGGCGGGAGGGCGCACAGATACGCAGTATTTT; cdr3_aa: CASWAGGRTDTQYF
cdr3_length: 14; j_call: TRBJ2-7; v_call: TRBV20-1; clone_size: NA; d_call: NA; cdr3_nt: TGCAGTGCTAGATCTGGCTTCCCAACCTACGAGCAGTACTTC; cdr3_aa: CSARSGFPTYEQYF
cdr3_length: 14; j_call: TRBJ2-1; v_call: TRBV12-3/TRBV12-4; clone_size: many; d_call: NA; cdr3_nt: TGTGCCAGCAGTTTAGTACTAGCAGGCAATGAGCAGTTCTTC; cdr3_aa: CASSLVLAGNEQFF
cdr3_length: 14; j_call: TRBJ1-1; v_call: TRBV30; clone_size: NA; d_call: NA; cdr3_nt: TGTGCCTGGAGTGTACCCGGGGCCCGAACTGAAGCTTTCTTT; cdr3_aa: CAWSVPGARTEAFF
cdr3_length: 16; j_call: TRBJ1-1; v_call: TRBV20-1; clone_size: many; d_call: TRBD1; cdr3_nt: TGCAGTGCTCCTCACCGGGACAGGGGACTCGGCACTGAAGCTTTCTTT; cdr3_aa: CSAPHRDRGLGTEAFF
cdr3_length: 14; j_call: TRBJ2-7; v_call: TRBV28; clone_size: many; d_call: NA; cdr3_nt: TGTGCCAGCAGTAGCTTGGCGGGGTCCTACGAGCAGTACTTC; cdr3_aa: CASSSLAGSYEQYF
cdr3_length: 15; j_call: TRBJ2-1; v_call: TRBV5-1; clone_size: few; d_call: TRBD2; cdr3_nt: TGCGCCAGCAGCCTTGGGGGGGAGAGCCTTAATGAGCAGTTCTTC; cdr3_aa: CASSLGGESLNEQFF
cdr3_length: 16; j_call: TRBJ2-7; v_call: TRBV20-1; clone_size: few; d_call: NA; cdr3_nt: TGCAGTGCTCAGGGGGGGGGAGCGGGAGAAGTGTCCGAGCAGTACTTC; cdr3_aa: CSAQGGGAGEVSEQYF
cdr3_length: 14; j_call: TRBJ2-7; v_call: TRBV7-9; clone_size: NA; d_call: NA; cdr3_nt: TGTGCCAGCAGTTTCGACTTAACAAGCTACGAGCAGTACTTC; cdr3_aa: CASSFDLTSYEQYF
cdr3_length: 11; j_call: TRBJ2-1; v_call: TRBV28; clone_size: many; d_call: NA; cdr3_nt: TGTGCCAGCAGCGTGACGGATGAGCAGTTCTTC; cdr3_aa: CASSVTDEQFF
cdr3_length: 15; j_call: TRBJ2-6; v_call: TRBV6-1; clone_size: few; d_call: TRBD1; cdr3_nt: TGTGCCACCCCGACAGGGGCGTCTGGGGCCAACGTCCTGACTTTC; cdr3_aa: CATPTGASGANVLTF
cdr3_length: 13; j_call: TRBJ1-5; v_call: TRBV10-3; clone_size: NA; d_call: NA; cdr3_nt: TGTGCCATCAGTGGACAGGAGTATCAGCCCCAGCATTTT; cdr3_aa: CAISGQEYQPQHF
cdr3_length: 15; j_call: TRBJ2-6; v_call: TRBV28; clone_size: NA; d_call: NA; cdr3_nt: TGTGCCAGCAGGATCCCAGGGGAAGGGACCAACGTCCTGACTTTC; cdr3_aa: CASRIPGEGTNVLTF
cdr3_length: 13; j_call: TRBJ1-2; v_call: TRBV27; clone_size: few; d_call: NA; cdr3_nt: TGTGCCAGCAGTTTAAAGGGGTCTAATGGCTACACCTTC; cdr3_aa: CASSLKGSNGYTF
cdr3_length: 18; j_call: TRBJ2-3; v_call: TRBV12-3/TRBV12-4; clone_size: NA; d_call: TRBD2; cdr3_nt: TGTGCCAGCAGCATCGATTCGGGACTAGCGGGACCCGCAGATACGCAGTATTTT; cdr3_aa: CASSIDSGLAGPADTQYF
cdr3_length: 13; j_call: TRBJ2-7; v_call: TRBV27; clone_size: many; d_call: TRBD1; cdr3_nt: TGTGCCAGCAAGCCCGGGACAGGATACGAGCAGTACTTC; cdr3_aa: CASKPGTGYEQYF
cdr3_length: 13; j_call: TRBJ1-4; v_call: TRBV12-3/TRBV12-4; clone_size: many; d_call: TRBD1; cdr3_nt: TGTGCCAGCAGGACGACAGGGAATGAAAAACTGTTTTTT; cdr3_aa: CASRTTGNEKLFF
cdr3_length: 14; j_call: TRBJ1-4; v_call: TRBV6-9; clone_size: once; d_call: NA; cdr3_nt: TGTGCCAGCAGTTCCTCTGGGACTAATGAAAAACTGTTTTTT; cdr3_aa: CASSSSGTNEKLFF
cdr3_length: 12; j_call: TRBJ2-2; v_call: TRBV28; clone_size: NA; d_call: NA; cdr3_nt: TGTGCCAGCAGTTCCGGGGGCGGGGAGCTGGTTTTT; cdr3_aa: CASSSGGGELVF
cdr3_length: 15; j_call: TRBJ1-3; v_call: TRBV5-1; clone_size: few; d_call: NA; cdr3_nt: TGCGCCAGCAGCTTGGTTGGTATGTCTGGAAACACCATATATTTT; cdr3_aa: CASSLVGMSGNTIYF
cdr3_length: 15; j_call: TRBJ2-7; v_call: TRBV7-3; clone_size: many; d_call: TRBD2; cdr3_nt: TGTGCCAGCAGCTCGGGACTAGCGGGAGTTGGCGAGCAGTACTTC; cdr3_aa: CASSSGLAGVGEQYF
cdr3_length: 10; j_call: TRBJ1-2; v_call: TRBV27; clone_size: many; d_call: NA; cdr3_nt: TGTGCCAGCAGTCCTTATGGCTACACCTTC; cdr3_aa: CASSPYGYTF
cdr3_length: 15; j_call: TRBJ1-2; v_call: TRBV28; clone_size: few; d_call: NA; cdr3_nt: TGTGCCAGCAGTTTACGGTCCGAAGCTAACTATGGCTACACCTTC; cdr3_aa: CASSLRSEANYGYTF
cdr3_length: 14; j_call: TRBJ2-2; v_call: TRBV30; clone_size: once; d_call: NA; cdr3_nt: TGTGCCTGGAAACCAGGGCCGAACACCGGGGAGCTGTTTTTT; cdr3_aa: CAWKPGPNTGELFF
cdr3_length: 13; j_call: TRBJ1-2; v_call: TRBV19; clone_size: few; d_call: NA; cdr3_nt: TGTGCCAGTAGCGGACAAGTTAATTATGGCTACACCTTC; cdr3_aa: CASSGQVNYGYTF
cdr3_length: 14; j_call: TRBJ1-1; v_call: TRBV30; clone_size: NA; d_call: TRBD1; cdr3_nt: TGTGCCTGGAGTGGGACAGGGGGTTTCACTGAAGCTTTCTTT; cdr3_aa: CAWSGTGGFTEAFF
cdr3_length: 12; j_call: TRBJ1-2; v_call: TRBV7-2; clone_size: many; d_call: NA; cdr3_nt: TGTGCCAGCAGCTTTGGGTATGATGGCTACACCTTC; cdr3_aa: CASSFGYDGYTF
cdr3_length: 16; j_call: TRBJ1-4; v_call: TRBV3-1; clone_size: NA; d_call: TRBD1; cdr3_nt: TGTGCCAGCAGCCGAGATCTCGGGACAGGGGGTGAAAAACTGTTTTTT; cdr3_aa: CASSRDLGTGGEKLFF
cdr3_length: 13; j_call: TRBJ2-1; v_call: TRBV7-3; clone_size: NA; d_call: NA; cdr3_nt: TGTGCCAGCAGCTTTTCGGAGTACAATGAGCAGTTCTTC; cdr3_aa: CASSFSEYNEQFF
cdr3_length: 13; j_call: TRBJ1-1; v_call: TRBV5-5; clone_size: many; d_call: NA; cdr3_nt: TGTGCCAGCAGCTTAGGGGGAAGCACTGAAGCTTTCTTT; cdr3_aa: CASSLGGSTEAFF
cdr3_length: 15; j_call: TRBJ2-7; v_call: TRBV27; clone_size: many; d_call: TRBD2; cdr3_nt: TGTGCCAGCAGTTTCACTAGCGGATCACCCTACGAGCAGTACTTC; cdr3_aa: CASSFTSGSPYEQYF
cdr3_length: 14; j_call: TRBJ2-7; v_call: TRBV5-1; clone_size: NA; d_call: NA; cdr3_nt: TGCGCCAGCAGCTTGGCCCGGGTCCCCTACGAGCAGTACTTC; cdr3_aa: CASSLARVPYEQYF